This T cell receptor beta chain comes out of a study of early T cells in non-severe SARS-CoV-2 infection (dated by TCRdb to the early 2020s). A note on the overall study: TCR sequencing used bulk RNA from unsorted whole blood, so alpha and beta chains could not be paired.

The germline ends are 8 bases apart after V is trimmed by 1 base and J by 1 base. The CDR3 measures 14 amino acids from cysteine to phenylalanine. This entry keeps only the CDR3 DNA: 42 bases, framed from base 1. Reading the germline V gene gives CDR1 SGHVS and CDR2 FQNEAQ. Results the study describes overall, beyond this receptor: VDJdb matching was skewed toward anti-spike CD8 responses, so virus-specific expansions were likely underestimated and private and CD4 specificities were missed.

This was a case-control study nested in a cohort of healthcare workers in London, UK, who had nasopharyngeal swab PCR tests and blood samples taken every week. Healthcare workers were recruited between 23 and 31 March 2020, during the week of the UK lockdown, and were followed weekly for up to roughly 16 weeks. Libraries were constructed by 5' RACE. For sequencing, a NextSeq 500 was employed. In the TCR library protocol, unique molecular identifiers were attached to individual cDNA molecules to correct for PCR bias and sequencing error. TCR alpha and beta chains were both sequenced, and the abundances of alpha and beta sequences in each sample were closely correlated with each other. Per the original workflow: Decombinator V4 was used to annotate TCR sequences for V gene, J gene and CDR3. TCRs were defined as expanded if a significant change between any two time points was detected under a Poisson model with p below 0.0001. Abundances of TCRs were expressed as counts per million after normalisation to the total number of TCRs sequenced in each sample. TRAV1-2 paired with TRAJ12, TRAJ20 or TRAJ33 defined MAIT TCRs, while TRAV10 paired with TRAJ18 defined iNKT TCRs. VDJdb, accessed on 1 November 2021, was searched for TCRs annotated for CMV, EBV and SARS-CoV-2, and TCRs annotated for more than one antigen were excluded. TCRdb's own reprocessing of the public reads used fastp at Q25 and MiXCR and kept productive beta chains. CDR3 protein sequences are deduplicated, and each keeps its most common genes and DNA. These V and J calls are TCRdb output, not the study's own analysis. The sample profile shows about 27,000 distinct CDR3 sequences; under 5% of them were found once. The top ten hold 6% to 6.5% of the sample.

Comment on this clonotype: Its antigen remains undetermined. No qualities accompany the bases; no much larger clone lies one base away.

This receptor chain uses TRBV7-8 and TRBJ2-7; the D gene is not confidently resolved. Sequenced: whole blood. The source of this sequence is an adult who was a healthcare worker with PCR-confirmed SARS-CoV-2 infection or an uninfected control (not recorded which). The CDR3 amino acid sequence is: CASSLESLSYEQYF. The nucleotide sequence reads TGTGCCAGCAGCTTAGAGTCGCTTTCCTACGAGCAGTACTTC.